This TCR beta chain was sequenced for a study of blood T cell repertoires in COVID-19. Study background: The origin of the acute and convalescent COVID-19 samples was the United States, Italy and Spain. Nucleic acid was either cDNA or gDNA, and it came from T cells, B-cell-depleted T cells, or PBMCs.

The V end was cut by 1 base, the J end by 3 bases, with 12 bases between. The CDR3 totals 15 residues. Germline V CDR1 and CDR2: SGHNT, YYREEE (reference sequence). As originally analysed: From reference gene primer amplification, estimates of nucleated cell counts were derived. Using immunoSEQ multiplex PCR, the repertoire was profiled, and TCRdb retains in-frame clones only, with some absent. V and J calls and clone size are as listed in that table; D and trimming were resolved from the DNA. The sample carries 60,000 to 85,000 clones, more than 75% recorded once. The sample taken for sequencing was peripheral blood. The J gene is TRBJ2-3, the V gene TRBV5-4, with D possibly being TRBD2 (6 bases). The TCR comes from a woman aged 55-75 years with acute or convalescent COVID-19. The CDR3: CASSLSASVTDTQYF. Here the CDR3 DNA reads TGTGCCAGCAGCTTGAGCGCTAGCGTTACAGATACGCAGTATTTT.